The 9 T cell receptor beta chains below come from one sample, sequenced in a study of blood T cell repertoires in COVID-19. Only in-frame clones appear in the TCRdb table, and some are missing; sequencing was by immunoSEQ multiplex PCR. This sample has over 100,000 clones, with approximately 89% found just once. Sequencing input: peripheral blood. The receptor set was obtained from a middle-aged man with acute or convalescent COVID-19.

CDR3 coding DNA: TGTGCCAGCATGAGGGGGACGTTCTACAGCTCCTACAATGAGCAGTTCTTC. This encodes CASMRGTFYSSYNEQFF. The rearrangement links TRBV28 to TRBJ2-1; the D gene is possibly TRBD1 (6 bases). Trimming removed 7 bases from V and 0 bases from J, with 19 bases in between. Germline assignment: CDR1 MDHEN and CDR2 SYDVKM. The CDR3 has 17 residues.

V gene TRBV5-1 combines with J gene TRBJ2-3; TRBD1 agrees at 9 bases. CDR3 length: 14 amino acids. V trimming: 3 bases; J trimming: 4 bases; junction bases outside the gene matches: 3. CDR1 and CDR2 from the germline V gene are SGHRS and YFSETQ. The DNA of the CDR3 is TGCGCCAGCAGCTCCGACAGGGGGGCAGATACGCAGTATTTT. It encodes CASSSDRGADTQYF.

This clone appeared once. The chain has TRBV28 and TRBJ2-5, with TRBD1 matching 9 bases. CDR1 is MDHEN, CDR2 SYDVKM, per germline. The V gene end was trimmed by 4 bases and the J gene end by 7 bases; junction bases not matched to a gene: 13. The CDR3 contains 16 residues. The CDR3 DNA is TGTGCCAGCAGTTCAAGGACAGGGGCGGGCATGATGACCCAGTACTTC. This codes for CASSSRTGAGMMTQYF.

This chain connects TRBV11-2 to TRBJ2-5; 9 positions agree with TRBD2. Germline V gene lookup returns CDR1 SGHAT and CDR2 FQNNGV. V trimming: 3 bases; J trimming: 5 bases; junction bases outside the gene matches: 7. The CDR3 spans 15 residues. The CDR3 nucleotides read TGTGCCAGCAGCTTCTCCAGGGCGGGGGGGGAGACCCAGTACTTC. Protein: CASSFSRAGGETQYF.

The chain recombines TRBV4-1 with TRBJ1-2, with D perhaps matching TRBD1 (5 bases). The CDR3 has 16 residues. V lost 0 bases and J 6 bases, leaving 17 bases between the germline ends. Germline loops: CDR1 MGHRA, CDR2 YSYEKL. CDR3 bases: TGCGCCAGCAGCCAAGAACCATCCAGGGCTTCGAATGGCTACACCTTC. This sequence encodes CASSQEPSRASNGYTF.

With regard to this clone: Mismatch with germline at one junction end may stem from a read error. This chain connects TRBV5-6 to TRBJ1-2; no definite D call. This CDR3 spans 12 amino acids. Per germline, CDR1 SGHDT and CDR2 YYEEEE. The CDR3 loop is CASSFLDSATIF. The DNA for the CDR3 is TGTGCCAGCAGCTTCCTCGACTCGGCCACCATCTTC.

CDR3 loop: CASHGRGNTIYF. The CDR3 DNA follows: TGTGCCAGCCACGGGAGGGGAAACACCATATATTTT. The chain carries TRBV28 and TRBJ1-3, with no clear D. With 8 bases removed from V and 4 bases from J, the gap between germline ends came to 9 bases. This CDR3 spans 12 amino acids. Looked up from germline, CDR1 is MDHEN and CDR2 is SYDVKM. The whole variable domain, remainder taken from reference TRBV28 and TRBJ1-3, is DVKVTQSSRYLVKRTGEKVFLECVQDMDHENMFWYRQDPGLGLRLIYFSYDVKMKEKGDIPEGYSVSREKKERFSLILESASTNQTSMYLCASHGRGNTIYFGEGSWLTVV.

This chain connects TRBV13 to TRBJ2-2; 13 bases fit TRBD2. Trimming removed 6 bases from V and 0 bases from J; junction bases left unmatched: 1. The CDR3 contains 16 residues. Germline V CDR1 and CDR2: PRHDT, FYEKMQ (reference sequence). The CDR3 coding sequence is TGTGCCAGCAGACTAGCGGGGGGGTCGAACACCGGGGAGCTGTTTTTT. Translation gives CASRLAGGSNTGELFF.

This clone was seen a single time. The V call is TRBV5-1, the J call TRBJ2-1; D remains ambiguous. CDR3 length: 15 amino acids. The V and J ends lost 2 bases and 0 bases respectively, with 9 bases between them. CDR1 and CDR2 (germline): SGHRS, YFSETQ. The CDR3 here is CASSLRESSYNEQFF. As DNA, the CDR3 is TGCGCCAGCAGCTTACGAGAGAGCTCCTACAATGAGCAGTTCTTC.